Each of the 24 T cell receptor beta chains below was sequenced from the same sample in a study of T-cell memory formation after mild COVID-19. A single record per CDR3 protein comes from TCRdb applying MiXCR to the 5' RACE reads. The profile shows around 410,000 distinct CDR3 sequences, more than 20% of them singletons. Specimen: PBMCs or a T cell subset sorted from them (not recorded which). The source of these receptors is an adult woman who had mild COVID-19 (a few samples of this study predate the infection). Cell type and time point are not known.

V is TRBV20-1 and J is TRBJ2-3; 8 nucleotides agree with TRBD2. This CDR3 has 14 residues. Per germline, CDR1 DFQATT and CDR2 SNEGSKA (reference sequence). V dropped 6 bases and J dropped 1; count of bases not matched to a gene: 6. CDR3 protein: CSAVQAGGTDTQYF. The CDR3 DNA is TGCAGTGCGGTACAAGCGGGGGGCACAGATACGCAGTATTTT.

This clonotype turned up a few times. This chain uses TRBV10-3 with TRBJ2-7; perhaps TRBD2 as D (5 bases). Germline assignment: CDR1 ENHRY and CDR2 SYGVKD. V lost 4 bases to trimming and J lost 0 bases, with 7 bases between them. The length of the CDR3 is 13 residues. The CDR3 DNA reads as TGTGCCATCAGTGGCGGGCGCTCCTACGAGCAGTACTTC. Residues: CAISGGRSYEQYF.

The sample holds a few counts of this clonotype. The V and J genes are TRBV20-1 and TRBJ1-2, with D possibly matching TRBD1 (5 bases). This CDR3 has 13 amino acids. Germline V gives CDR1 DFQATT, CDR2 SNEGSKA (reference sequence). The V end was cut by 7 bases, the J end by 4 bases, with 16 bases between. CDR3 nucleotides: TGCAGTGGGTGGGACCCCGGGGCCTATGGCTACACCTTC. It codes for CSGWDPGAYGYTF.

This chain connects TRBV10-3 to TRBJ1-2, with TRBD1 matching over 11 bases. Trimming cost V 4 bases and J 0 bases; bases outside gene matches: 7. This CDR3 region has 17 residues. Looked up from germline, CDR1 is ENHRY and CDR2 is SYGVKD. CDR3 protein: CAISGGPGQGANYGYTF. Written as DNA, the CDR3 is TGTGCCATCAGTGGTGGGCCGGGACAGGGGGCTAACTATGGCTACACCTTC.

This clonotype has only a few counts. The chain carries TRBV12-3 or TRBV12-4 and TRBJ2-2; no reliable D call. The CDR3 runs to 14 residues. V lost 7 bases and J lost 1, with 10 bases in between. The chain's CDR3 is CASNRYRNTGELFF. CDR3 DNA: TGTGCCAGCAATCGGTACAGGAACACCGGGGAGCTGTTTTTT.

This clonotype was recorded a few times. The chain carries TRBV18 and TRBJ2-1; 8 bases are shared with TRBD2. With 6 bases clipped from V and 4 bases from J, the junction kept 8 bases outside the gene matches. In germline, CDR1 is KGHSH, CDR2 LQKENI. The CDR3 is 15 residues long. The DNA for the CDR3 is TGTGCCAGCTCCCCGGTAGCGGGGAATTACAATGAGCAGTTCTTC. Protein: CASSPVAGNYNEQFF.

This clonotype occurred a few times. The genes are TRBV4-3 and TRBJ2-7, with 14 nucleotides matching TRBD2. CDR1 and CDR2 from the germline V gene are LGHNA and YSLEER. The CDR3 is made up of 16 amino acids. Trimming at V came to 3 bases and at J to 5 bases, leaving 6 bases not matched to a gene. CDR3 amino acids: CASSQGLAGDGDEQYF. DNA for the CDR3: TGCGCCAGCAGCCAGGGACTAGCGGGGGATGGCGACGAGCAGTACTTC.

The chain is built from TRBV5-6 and TRBJ2-5, with 12 bases that match TRBD2. From germline, CDR1 is SGHDT and CDR2 YYEEEE. This CDR3 has 16 amino acids. The junction had 3 bases not matched to a gene; V was cut back by 0 bases and J by 3 bases. The CDR3 nucleotides read TGTGCCAGCAGCTTGGGGACTAGCGGGATTAAAGAGACCCAGTACTTC. It codes for CASSLGTSGIKETQYF.

Regarding this clonotype: This is likely a read error, given that the CDR3 carries no conserved phenylalanine or tryptophan at its end. The J gene is TRBJ2-3, the V gene TRBV6-2 or TRBV6-3, with 8 bases fitting TRBD2. V lost 6 bases, J lost 10 bases, and 15 bases stayed unmatched. The CDR3 loop spans 15 amino acids. Per the germline V gene, CDR1 is MNHEY and CDR2 is SVGEGT. The CDR3 DNA reads as TGTGCCAGCAGCCGTTATAGCGGGACCGTCCCGGCGCAGTATTGT. Encoded protein: CASSRYSGTVPAQYC.

This chain joins TRBV18 and TRBJ2-2; D could derive from TRBD1 or TRBD2 (5 bases each). This CDR3 is built from 16 residues. Germline assignment: CDR1 KGHSH and CDR2 LQKENI. Trimming removed 4 bases at V and 2 bases at J, with 14 bases between. The CDR3 sequence is CASSLIPGRNTGELFF. The CDR3 DNA reads as TGTGCCAGCTCACTTATTCCGGGACGAAACACCGGGGAGCTGTTTTTT. Looking up the rest from reference TRBV18 and TRBJ2-2 gives the full variable domain: NAGVMQNPRHLVRRRGQEARLRCSPMKGHSHVYWYRQLPEEGLKFMVYLQKENIIDESGMPKERFSAEFPKEGPSILRIQQVVRGDSAAYFCASSLIPGRNTGELFFGEGSRLTVL.

The V and J genes are TRBV12-3 or TRBV12-4 and TRBJ1-4; 9 nucleotides align to TRBD1. Unmatched junction bases numbered 1, after V lost 4 bases and J lost 7 bases. The CDR3 is 13 residues long. CDR3 sequence: CASSWDRAEKLFF. The CDR3 DNA reads as TGTGCCAGCAGTTGGGACAGGGCTGAAAAACTGTTTTTT.

In this sample, this clonotype turned up a few times. The gene calls are TRBV7-2 and TRBJ2-3; possible D gene TRBD2, 6 bases. The germline V and J ends were trimmed by 1 base and 1 base, with 12 bases remaining between them. CDR1 and CDR2 from the germline V gene are SGHTA and FQGNSA. The CDR3 loop spans 16 amino acids. The CDR3 nucleotides read TGTGCCAGCAGCTTAGACATGCGGGACGGCACAGATACGCAGTATTTT. It translates to CASSLDMRDGTDTQYF.

Ten or more counts support this clonotype. The chain combines TRBV20-1 with TRBJ2-3; tentative D call: TRBD2 (5 bases). Trimming pared 0 bases from V and 2 bases from J, leaving 15 bases between. The germline V gene encodes CDR1 DFQATT and CDR2 SNEGSKA (reference sequence). The CDR3 spans 16 residues. The DNA for the CDR3 is TGCAGTGCTAGAGATCCCACGACTACCTACACAGATACGCAGTATTTT. This gives the protein CSARDPTTTYTDTQYF.

This sequence joins TRBV7-9 and TRBJ2-1, with a weak D call TRBD1 (6 bases). The CDR3 covers 14 residues. The ends were cut back, 0 bases at V and 4 bases at J, with 7 bases in the middle. Germline CDR1 and CDR2: SEHNR and FQNEAQ (reference sequence). CDR3 protein: CASSLATGYNEQFF. The CDR3 DNA follows: TGTGCCAGCAGCTTAGCCACAGGGTACAATGAGCAGTTCTTC.

This clonotype showed up just a few times. The chain uses TRBV18 and TRBJ2-7; D tentatively fits TRBD1 or TRBD2 (5 bases each). The germline gives CDR1 KGHSH, CDR2 LQKENI. Trimming took 0 bases from V and 7 from J, leaving 13 bases between them. The CDR3 loop spans 14 amino acids. The DNA of the CDR3 is TGTGCCAGCTCACCACCGGGACCATTGATTGAGCAGTACTTC. Translation gives CASSPPGPLIEQYF.

The rearrangement uses TRBV20-1 and TRBJ2-7; a possible D gene is TRBD2 (6 bases). Trimming pared 3 bases from V and 5 bases from J, leaving 14 bases between. The CDR3 is 13 amino acids. The V gene's germline CDR1 is DFQATT and CDR2 SNEGSKA (reference sequence). The CDR3 DNA is TGCAGTGCTAGTCCCGGAGGGGTTGACGAGCAGTACTTC. It is translated as CSASPGGVDEQYF.

The V gene is TRBV4-1, the J gene TRBJ2-1; TRBD2 matches 11 bases. Germline assignment: CDR1 MGHRA and CDR2 YSYEKL. The CDR3 contains 15 residues. J was trimmed by 8 bases and V by 5 bases; bases with no gene match: 8. Here the CDR3 DNA reads TGCGCCAGCAGCTCGACTAGCGGGGACGGGTATGAGCAGTTCTTC. This codes for CASSSTSGDGYEQFF.

This chain joins TRBV7-9 and TRBJ2-5; D is uncertain. The CDR3 sequence is 15 residues long. The germline V and J ends were trimmed by 1 base and 4 bases, with 13 bases remaining between them. CDR1 and CDR2 (germline): SEHNR, FQNEAQ (reference sequence). The chain's CDR3 is CASSLVPSSSETQYF. The DNA for the CDR3 is TGTGCCAGCAGCTTAGTTCCCTCGAGCTCAGAGACCCAGTACTTC. The entire variable domain, with the rest obtained from reference TRBV7-9 and TRBJ2-5, is as follows: DTGVSQNPRHKITKRGQNVTFRCDPISEHNRLYWYRQTLGQGPEFLTYFQNEAQLEKSRLLSDRFSAERPKGSFSTLEIQRTEQGDSAMYLCASSLVPSSSETQYFGPGTRLLVL.

This clonotype was counted between two and nine times. This chain joins TRBV6-5 and TRBJ1-4, with D possibly matching TRBD1 (5 bases). CDR3 length equals 14 residues. Trimming removed 7 bases from V and 4 bases from J, with 13 bases in between. Germline CDR1 MNHEY, CDR2 SVGAGI. The chain's CDR3 is CASKGPGINEKLFF. CDR3 coding DNA: TGTGCCAGCAAGGGGCCAGGGATTAATGAAAAACTGTTTTTT.

There are a few counts of this clonotype. This chain connects TRBV3-1 to TRBJ2-3; TRBD2 might be the D (6 bases). The CDR3 consists of 14 residues. V lost 4 bases and J lost 5, with 13 bases in between. Germline values: CDR1 LGHDT, CDR2 YNNKEL (reference sequence). CDR3 sequence reads: CASSLSAGGDTQYF. The CDR3 nucleotides are TGTGCCAGCAGCCTTTCCGCCGGGGGAGATACGCAGTATTTT.

In the case of this clonotype: One end of the junction does not line up with germline, which may come from a read error. The genes are TRBV7-2 and TRBJ2-5; TRBD2 matches 12 bases. CDR3 length: 15 residues. CDR1 is SGHTA and CDR2 is FQGNSA in the germline V gene. Here the CDR3 reads CASSLAGTSGETQYF. The CDR3, as DNA: TGTGCCAGCAGTTTAGCCGGGACTAGCGGGGAGACCCAGTACTTC.

This chain uses TRBV6-5 with TRBJ2-3, with unresolved D. Germline V gene data show CDR1 as MNHEY and CDR2 as SVGAGI. V lost 3 bases to trimming and J lost 6 bases, with 10 bases between them. The CDR3 has 13 residues. CDR3 loop: CASSYNVGDTQYF. CDR3 nucleotides: TGTGCCAGCAGTTATAATGTGGGTGATACGCAGTATTTT.

This clonotype was observed at least ten times. The V gene is TRBV10-3, the J gene TRBJ2-7, with 9 positions matching TRBD1. Germline V gene lookup returns CDR1 ENHRY and CDR2 SYGVKD. V shed 4 bases, J shed 6 bases, and the junction held 13 bases outside the gene matches. This CDR3 is built from 16 residues. The CDR3 loop is CAISVRSGQGTSEQYF. The CDR3 bases are TGTGCCATCAGTGTACGTTCGGGACAGGGAACGTCCGAGCAGTACTTC.

There are a few counts of this clonotype. The chain couples TRBV29-1 to TRBJ1-2; D not certain. CDR1 SQVTM and CDR2 ANQGSEA come from the germline V gene. This CDR3 is built from 12 residues. V lost 4 bases and J lost 4, with 10 bases in between. The CDR3 protein is CSVAPTTYGYTF. CDR3 bases: TGCAGCGTTGCCCCAACGACCTATGGCTACACCTTC.